These 13 T cell receptor beta chains were sequenced from one sample in a study of lymphopenia after photon versus proton radiotherapy. Some clones are missing from TCRdb's copy, which holds only in-frame ones; the method was immunoSEQ multiplex PCR. This table holds about 33,000 clones, 90% found once. Sample: peripheral blood, taken from a patient treated with photon-based radiotherapy. Receptors were obtained from a woman aged 45-60 years with pancreatic cancer.

The rearrangement uses TRBV5-4 and TRBJ2-2, with TRBD2 matching 12 bases. The CDR3 runs to 19 residues. V dropped 0 bases and J dropped 1; count of bases not matched to a gene: 7. CDR1 is SGHNT, CDR2 YYREEE, per germline (reference sequence). The CDR3 DNA reads TGTGCCAGCAGCTTGGGCCCTAGCGGGAGGGCCGTGAACACCGGGGAGCTGTTTTTT. This translates into CASSLGPSGRAVNTGELFF.

The chain uses TRBV4-3 and TRBJ2-1; 12 nucleotides line up with TRBD2. The CDR3 loop spans 19 amino acids. V trimming: 0 bases; J trimming: 2 bases; junction bases outside the gene matches: 8. The germline V gene encodes CDR1 LGHNA and CDR2 YSLEER. CDR3 amino acids: CASSQDTGLAGDAYNEQFF. DNA for the CDR3: TGCGCCAGCAGCCAAGATACGGGACTAGCGGGCGACGCCTACAATGAGCAGTTCTTC.

This chain joins TRBV7-6 and TRBJ2-5, with 11 nucleotides matching TRBD2. V trimming: 3 bases; J trimming: 5 bases; junction bases outside the gene matches: 14. The CDR3 covers 18 residues. Germline CDR1 SGHVS, CDR2 FNYEAQ. In DNA form, the CDR3 reads TGTGCCAGCAGCTTGAAAAGCGGTCGACTAGCGGGATATGAGACCCAGTACTTC. Amino acids: CASSLKSGRLAGYETQYF.

The table lists this clone with a count of one. The rearrangement links TRBV29-1 to TRBJ2-2, with D unclear. The CDR3 consists of 12 residues. Trimming pared 1 base from V and 5 bases from J, leaving 5 bases between. Per the germline V gene, CDR1 is SQVTM and CDR2 is ANQGSEA. CDR3 protein: CSVEGYTGELFF. The CDR3 DNA is TGCAGCGTTGAAGGGTATACCGGGGAGCTGTTTTTT.

This sequence joins TRBV6-5 and TRBJ2-7; D could derive from TRBD1 or TRBD2 (6 bases each). The germline V gene encodes CDR1 MNHEY and CDR2 SVGAGI. The CDR3 is 15 residues long. Trimming removed 4 bases at V and 3 bases at J, with 16 bases between. The CDR3 DNA follows: TGTGCCAGCAGTTGGGCCTCGGGGGCCAGCTACGAGCAGTACTTC. Translating gives CASSWASGASYEQYF.

The chain carries TRBV6-1 and TRBJ2-7; the D gene is possibly TRBD1 (7 bases). Trimming left V 0 bases short and J 3 bases short, with 21 bases between. From germline, CDR1 is MNHNS and CDR2 SASEGT. The CDR3 length is 18 residues. Here the CDR3 reads CASSEAGGLRDGDYEQYF. CDR3 nucleotide sequence: TGTGCCAGCAGTGAAGCAGGGGGCTTGCGGGACGGGGACTACGAGCAGTACTTC.

The chain has TRBV27 and TRBJ1-2; possible D gene TRBD1, 5 bases. V shed 5 bases and J shed 4 bases, with 14 bases lying between them. CDR1 MNHEY and CDR2 SMNVEV come from the germline V gene (reference sequence). This CDR3 spans 14 amino acids. The CDR3 coding sequence is TGTGCCAGCAGTCCCCCAGGGTGGGGCTATGGCTACACCTTC. It yields the protein CASSPPGWGYGYTF.

The chain links TRBV11-2 to TRBJ2-5; 8 positions agree with TRBD1. The better agreement between TRBJ2-7 and the DNA end casts doubt on the J call. Looked up from germline, CDR1 is SGHAT and CDR2 is FQNNGV. The CDR3 has 12 amino acids. This chain's CDR3 is CASSLTGDEQYF. The CDR3 DNA reads as TGTGCCAGCAGCCTGACAGGGGACGAGCAGTACTTC.

The J gene is TRBJ1-5, the V gene TRBV5-3; 7 bases align to TRBD1. TRBV5-3 is noted as an ORF with a role that remains uncertain. This CDR3 is 18 amino acids long. V shed 0 bases and J 2 bases; nucleotides not matched to a gene: 11. The CDR3 DNA reads TGTGCCAGAAGCTTGGCCATCCTAGAGGGGGCCTGCAATCAGCCCCAGCATTTT. Translation gives CARSLAILEGACNQPQHF.

J is TRBJ2-6 and V is TRBV7-9; D may correspond to TRBD1 or TRBD2 (5 bases each). This CDR3 has 14 residues. CDR1 is SEHNR, CDR2 FQNEAQ, per germline (reference sequence). V lost 4 bases and J 4 bases, leaving 8 bases between the germline ends. This CDR3 is CASSWDQGANVLTF. As DNA, the CDR3 is TGTGCCAGCAGCTGGGACCAAGGGGCCAACGTCCTGACTTTC.

This chain connects TRBV29-1 to TRBJ2-2; weak D call: TRBD1 (6 bases). The germline CDR1 and CDR2 sequences are SQVTM and ANQGSEA. V lost 3 bases, J lost 3 bases, and 14 bases lay in between. The CDR3 runs 15 residues. The CDR3 loop is CSVEVVQGYTGELFF. The DNA of the CDR3 is TGCAGCGTTGAGGTGGTACAGGGATACACCGGGGAGCTGTTTTTT.

The J gene is TRBJ2-7, the V gene TRBV7-2, with TRBD2 matching 7 bases. Germline V gene sequence: CDR1 SGHTA, CDR2 FQGNSA. The V and J ends lost 1 base and 0 bases, in that order; junction bases with no gene match: 3. CDR3 length equals 15 residues. CDR3 coding DNA: TGTGCCAGCAGCTTAGAGCGGGGTGGCTCCTACGAGCAGTACTTC. Its protein is CASSLERGGSYEQYF.

The DNA for the CDR3 is TGTGCCAGCAGTTACTCACAGGATGGAAACACCATATATTTT. It encodes CASSYSQDGNTIYF. The chain carries TRBV6-6 and TRBJ1-3, with D possibly matching TRBD1 (5 bases). The CDR3 is 14 amino acids. V lost 0 bases and J 3 bases, leaving 6 bases between the germline ends. The germline CDR1 and CDR2 sequences are MNHNY and SVGAGI (reference sequence).